One and the same sample provided the 16 T cell receptor beta chains below, sequenced in a study of cytomegalovirus exposure and HLA in healthy donors. The table came from immunoSEQ multiplex PCR; TCRdb's copy has only in-frame clones and leaves some out. The repertoire holds roughly 70,000 clones, with 85% to 95% as singletons. The sequencing input was PBMCs. The receptors derive from a man younger than 35 in good health and CMV-seropositive.

The chain links TRBV28 to TRBJ2-7; 7 bases match TRBD1. The germline V gene encodes CDR1 MDHEN and CDR2 SYDVKM. The CDR3 has 15 residues. With V trimmed by 6 bases and J by 3 bases, 11 bases remained unmatched. As DNA, the CDR3 is TGTGCCAGCAGAAGCCAGGGGACAGAAAGCTACGAGCAGTACTTC. It is translated as CASRSQGTESYEQYF.

V usage is TRBV7-3 and J usage is TRBJ2-1; 13 bases map to TRBD2. This CDR3 region has 15 residues. Germline loops: CDR1 SGHTA, CDR2 FQGTGA. V was clipped by 4 bases and J by 7 bases; unmatched bases: 4. CDR3 in amino acids: CASSSGTSGNNEQFF. The CDR3 DNA sequence: TGTGCCAGCAGCTCCGGGACTAGCGGGAATAATGAGCAGTTCTTC.

For the CDR3, the DNA is TGTGCCAGCAGCTTAGTTGGACTAGCGGGAGGATATTCCTACGAGCAGTACTTC. Its protein is CASSLVGLAGGYSYEQYF. The V call is TRBV7-2, the J call TRBJ2-7; 14 bases align to TRBD2. Germline V gene data show CDR1 as SGHTA and CDR2 as FQGNSA. CDR3 size: 18 residues. J lost 1 base, V lost 1 base, and 6 bases had no gene match.

V and J are TRBV6-5 and TRBJ2-1; no definite D call. The CDR3 is 12 residues long. V was trimmed by 6 bases and J by 9 bases, leaving 12 bases between them. Germline V lookup: CDR1 MNHEY, CDR2 SVGAGI. This CDR3 is CASSPPFSEQFF. The CDR3 DNA reads TGTGCCAGCAGCCCTCCCTTCAGTGAGCAGTTCTTC.

The V and J genes are TRBV5-1 and TRBJ2-1, with TRBD2 matching over 13 bases. The CDR3 has 15 residues. Germline trimming cut 4 bases from V and 7 bases from J; bases unmatched to any gene: 5. Germline-derived CDR1 and CDR2 are SGHRS and YFSETQ. Here the CDR3 DNA reads TGCGCCAGCAGCCCGGGACTAGCGGGAAGTAATGAGCAGTTCTTC. The encoded protein is CASSPGLAGSNEQFF.

The rearrangement joins TRBV5-8 to TRBJ1-2; D is perhaps TRBD1 (5 bases). CDR1 is SGHTS, CDR2 YDEGEE, per germline. The CDR3 runs to 12 residues. Trimming removed 2 bases from V and 4 bases from J, with 6 bases in between. CDR3 bases: TGTGCCAGCAGCTTAAGGGGCTATGGCTACACCTTC. Protein product: CASSLRGYGYTF.

The J gene is TRBJ2-4, the V gene TRBV5-1, with TRBD2 identical over 13 bases. The CDR3 consists of 16 residues. Trimming took 4 bases from V and 6 from J; bases not matched to a gene: 7. In germline, CDR1 is SGHRS, CDR2 YFSETQ. The CDR3 DNA reads as TGCGCCAGCAGCCTACTAGCGGGAGGGCCCGGAAACATTCAGTACTTC. This translates into CASSLLAGGPGNIQYF. The whole variable domain, filled in from reference TRBV5-1 and TRBJ2-4, reads KAGVTQTPRYLIKTRGQQVTLSCSPISGHRSVSWYQQTPGQGLQFLFEYFSETQRNKGNFPGRFSGRQFSNSRSEMNVSTLELGDSALYLCASSLLAGGPGNIQYFGAGTRLSVL.

The chain employs TRBV10-2 and TRBJ2-1; D might be TRBD2 (6 bases). The germline V and J ends were trimmed by 3 bases and 0 bases, with 9 bases remaining between them. This CDR3 has 15 residues. The germline gives CDR1 WSHSY, CDR2 SAAADI. This chain's CDR3 is CASSDVTSSYNEQFF. CDR3 in DNA: TGCGCCAGCAGTGATGTGACTAGCTCCTACAATGAGCAGTTCTTC.

This chain joins TRBV19 and TRBJ1-5, with 8 nucleotides matching TRBD1. CDR1 is LNHDA and CDR2 is SQIVND in the germline V gene (reference sequence). J lost 5 bases, V lost 6 bases, and 3 bases had no gene match. The CDR3 runs 13 residues. This CDR3 is CASSQTGDQPQHF. DNA of the CDR3: TGTGCCAGTAGCCAGACAGGGGATCAGCCCCAGCATTTT.

The rearrangement joins TRBV28 to TRBJ2-5; D is perhaps TRBD1 (8 bases). The CDR3 covers 16 residues. CDR1 is MDHEN, CDR2 SYDVKM, per germline. With 4 bases removed from V and 2 bases from J, the gap between germline ends came to 17 bases. DNA of the CDR3: TGTGCCAGCAGTTCCGGGGGGACAGGAGTACAAGAGACCCAGTACTTC. This codes for CASSSGGTGVQETQYF.

This clone was counted once. This chain uses TRBV9 with TRBJ2-3, with 8 nucleotides matching TRBD2. CDR1 is SGDLS and CDR2 is YYNGEE in the germline V gene. The CDR3 runs 17 residues. V trimming: 0 bases; J trimming: 1 base; junction bases outside the gene matches: 7. The DNA for the CDR3 is TGTGCCAGCAGCGTAGATGGGGCGGGAGGTGGCACAGATACGCAGTATTTT. This sequence encodes CASSVDGAGGGTDTQYF.

This chain uses TRBV2 with TRBJ2-7; D is possibly TRBD1 (6 bases). There are 14 residues in the CDR3. The V end was cut by 10 bases, the J end by 0 bases, with 16 bases between. The germline V gene has CDR1 SNHLY and CDR2 FYNNEI. For the CDR3, the DNA is TGTGCCACCACTATCCGGGACAACTCCTACGAGCAGTACTTC. It translates to CATTIRDNSYEQYF. The variable domain in full, with the rest retrieved from reference TRBV2 and TRBJ2-7, is EPEVTQTPSHQVTQMGQEVILRCVPISNHLYFYWYRQILGQKVEFLVSFYNNEISEKSEIFDDQFSVERPDGSNFTLKIRSTKLEDSAMYFCATTIRDNSYEQYFGPGTRLTVT.

This chain uses TRBV4-1 with TRBJ2-2; 14 positions match TRBD2. Germline CDR1 reads MGHRA; CDR2 reads YSYEKL. The V gene end was trimmed by 4 bases and the J gene end by 5 bases; junction bases not matched to a gene: 9. CDR3 length equals 18 residues. The CDR3 sequence is CASSPGGLAGVGTGELFF. The CDR3 DNA is TGCGCCAGCAGCCCGGGGGGACTAGCGGGAGTAGGTACCGGGGAGCTGTTTTTT.

This clone was seen once. The gene calls are TRBV27 and TRBJ1-5; D gene ambiguous. The CDR3 extends over 14 amino acids. CDR1 MNHEY and CDR2 SMNVEV come from the germline V gene (reference sequence). Trimming shortened V by 2 bases and J by 4 bases, and 9 bases separated the two germline ends. The CDR3 nucleotides are TGTGCCAGCAGTTTAATCGTCGGTAATCAGCCCCAGCATTTT. It encodes CASSLIVGNQPQHF.

This chain joins TRBV6-4 and TRBJ2-2; TRBD2 matches 7 bases. The CDR3 is 15 residues long. Germline V gene lookup returns CDR1 MRHNA and CDR2 SNTAGT. The ends lost 7 bases at V and 0 bases at J; junction bases unmatched: 5. The CDR3 protein is CASKWSGANTGELFF. CDR3 DNA: TGTGCCAGCAAGTGGAGCGGGGCGAACACCGGGGAGCTGTTTTTT.

Only one count was recorded for this clone. This chain joins TRBV27 and TRBJ1-1, with D perhaps matching TRBD1 (6 bases). The CDR3 contains 13 residues. Trimming took 5 bases from V and 7 from J, leaving 14 bases between them. The germline gives CDR1 MNHEY, CDR2 SMNVEV (reference sequence). This CDR3 reads CASSNMGHGEAFF. DNA of the CDR3: TGTGCCAGCAGTAACATGGGACACGGTGAAGCTTTCTTT.